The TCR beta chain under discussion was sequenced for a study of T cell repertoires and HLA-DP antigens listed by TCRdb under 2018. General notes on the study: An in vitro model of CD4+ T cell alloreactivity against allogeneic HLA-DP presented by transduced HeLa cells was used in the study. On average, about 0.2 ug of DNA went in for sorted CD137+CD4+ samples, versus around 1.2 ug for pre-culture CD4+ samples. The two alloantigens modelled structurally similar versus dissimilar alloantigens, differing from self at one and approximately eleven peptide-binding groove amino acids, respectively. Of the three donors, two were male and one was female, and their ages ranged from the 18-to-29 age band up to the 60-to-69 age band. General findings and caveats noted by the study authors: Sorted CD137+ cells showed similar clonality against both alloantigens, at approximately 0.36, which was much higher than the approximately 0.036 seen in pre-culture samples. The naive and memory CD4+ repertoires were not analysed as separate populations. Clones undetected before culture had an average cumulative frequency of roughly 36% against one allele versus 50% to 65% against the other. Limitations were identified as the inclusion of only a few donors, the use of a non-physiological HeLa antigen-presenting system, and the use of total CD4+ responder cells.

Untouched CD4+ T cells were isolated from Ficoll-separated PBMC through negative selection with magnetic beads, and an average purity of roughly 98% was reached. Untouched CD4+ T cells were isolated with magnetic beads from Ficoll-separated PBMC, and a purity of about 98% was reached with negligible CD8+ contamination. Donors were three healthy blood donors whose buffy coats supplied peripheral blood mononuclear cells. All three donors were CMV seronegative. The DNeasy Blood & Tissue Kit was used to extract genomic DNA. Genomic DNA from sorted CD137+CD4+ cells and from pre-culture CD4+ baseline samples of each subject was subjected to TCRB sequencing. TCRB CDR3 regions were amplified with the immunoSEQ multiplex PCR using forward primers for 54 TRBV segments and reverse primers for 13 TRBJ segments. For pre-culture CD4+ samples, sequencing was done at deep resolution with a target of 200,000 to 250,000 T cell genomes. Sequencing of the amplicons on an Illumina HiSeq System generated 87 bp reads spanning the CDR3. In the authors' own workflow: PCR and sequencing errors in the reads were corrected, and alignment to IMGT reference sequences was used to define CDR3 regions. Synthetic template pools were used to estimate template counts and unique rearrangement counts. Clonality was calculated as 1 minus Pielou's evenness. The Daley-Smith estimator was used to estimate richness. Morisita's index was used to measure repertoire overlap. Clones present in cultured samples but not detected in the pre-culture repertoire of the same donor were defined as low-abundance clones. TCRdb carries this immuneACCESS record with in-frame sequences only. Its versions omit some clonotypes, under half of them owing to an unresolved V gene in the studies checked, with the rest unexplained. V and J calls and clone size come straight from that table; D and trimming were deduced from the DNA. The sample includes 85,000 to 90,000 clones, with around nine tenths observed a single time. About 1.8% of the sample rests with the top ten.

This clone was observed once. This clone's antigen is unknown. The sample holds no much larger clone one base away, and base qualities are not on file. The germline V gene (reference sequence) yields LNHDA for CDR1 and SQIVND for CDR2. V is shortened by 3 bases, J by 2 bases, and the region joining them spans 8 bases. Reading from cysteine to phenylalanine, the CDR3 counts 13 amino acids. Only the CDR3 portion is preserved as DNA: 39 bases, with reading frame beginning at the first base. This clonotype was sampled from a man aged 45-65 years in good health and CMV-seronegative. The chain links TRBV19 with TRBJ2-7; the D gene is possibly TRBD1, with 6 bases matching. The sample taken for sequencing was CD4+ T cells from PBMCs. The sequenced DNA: TGTGCCAGTAGTATCCAGGGGACCTACGAGCAGTACTTC. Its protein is CASSIQGTYEQYF.